The clone carrying this T cell receptor (beta chain) was counted at least ten times. Its antigen is undetermined. The CDR3 runs 14 residues. The V gene lost 0 bases and the J gene lost 1 base, with 7 bases spanning the gap. Germline loops: CDR1 DFQATT, CDR2 SNEGSKA (reference sequence). This entry is derived from a study of breast tumors, draining lymph nodes, adjacent tissues. Overall study findings and caveats: That most tumor T cells come from lymph nodes remained unproven.

Breast cancer patients provided tissue from their axillary draining lymph nodes. TCRdb itself ran the multiplex PCR reads through MiXCR, one entry per CDR3 protein. The sample has some 130,000 distinct CDR3 sequences, around 20% seen once; the top ten hold 2% to 2.5%. The specimen sequenced was axillary lymph node tissue. The chain carries TRBV20-1 and TRBJ1-3; D gene ambiguous. The sequence came from a female donor with breast cancer. Some clones in this sample may be carry-over from other donors' samples. This chain's CDR3 is CSARDWGSGNTIYF. CDR3 bases: TGCAGTGCTAGAGATTGGGGATCTGGAAACACCATATATTTT.